Each of the 26 T cell receptor beta chains below was sequenced from the same sample in a study of technical replicates of blood from several donors. The table came from immunoSEQ multiplex PCR; TCRdb's copy has only in-frame clones and leaves some out. The top ten clones hold 0.37% of a sample with 78,000 or so clones, around 91% of them seen once. The sample comprised T cells isolated from PBMCs. The receptors were gathered from a human donor in good health. Some clones in this sample may be carry-over from other donors' samples.

The CDR3 region is CATSSLNQPQHF. As DNA, the CDR3 is TGTGCCACCAGCTCCCTCAATCAGCCCCAGCATTTT. The chain joins TRBV15 to TRBJ1-5, with D hard to call. This CDR3 contains 12 residues. Trimming removed 5 bases from V and 3 bases from J, with 5 bases in between. Per germline, CDR1 LNHNV and CDR2 YYDKDF (reference sequence).

The V gene is TRBV11-3, the J gene TRBJ1-1; tentatively, D is TRBD1 (6 bases). Deletions cut 5 bases from V and 10 bases from J, with 29 bases between. CDR3 length: 17 amino acids. The germline CDR1 and CDR2 sequences are SGHNT and YENEEA. In DNA, the CDR3 is TGTGCCAGCAGCGCTACTGTTCAGGGGTCTGGGGCCCTGGGAGCTTTCTTT. It codes for CASSATVQGSGALGAFF. Using reference TRBV11-3 and TRBJ1-1 for the parts outside the CDR3, the full variable domain is EAGVVQSPRYKIIEKKQPVAFWCNPISGHNTLYWYLQNLGQGPELLIRYENEEAVDDSQLPKDRFSAERLKGVDSTLKIQPAELGDSAVYLCASSATVQGSGALGAFFGQGTRLTVV.

The chain uses TRBV7-9 and TRBJ1-2; D unresolved. Looked up from germline, CDR1 is SEHNR and CDR2 is FQNEAQ (reference sequence). Trimming removed 6 bases at V and 7 bases at J, with 18 bases between. The CDR3 totals 14 residues. The CDR3 spells CASSPQNRPRGYTF. The CDR3, as DNA: TGTGCCAGCAGTCCACAGAATCGGCCTCGTGGCTACACCTTC.

The chain uses TRBV9 and TRBJ2-1, with 8 bases identical to TRBD2. Germline loops: CDR1 SGDLS, CDR2 YYNGEE. The CDR3 sequence is 14 residues long. The junction had 8 bases not matched to a gene; V was cut back by 3 bases and J by 9 bases. In nucleotides, the CDR3 is TGTGCCAGCAGCGATGGACTAGCTGGGGTTGAGCAGTTCTTC. Protein sequence: CASSDGLAGVEQFF.

The chain links TRBV11-3 to TRBJ2-2; a possible D gene is TRBD1 (6 bases). The CDR3 totals 13 residues. The V gene's germline CDR1 is SGHNT and CDR2 YENEEA. V shed 5 bases and J shed 6 bases, with 10 bases lying between them. The CDR3 sequence: CASSDDRSGELFF. CDR3 in DNA: TGTGCCAGCAGCGACGACAGGTCCGGGGAGCTGTTTTTT.

The genes are TRBV5-4 and TRBJ2-7; a possible D gene is TRBD1 (6 bases). This CDR3 contains 15 residues. Per the germline V gene, CDR1 is SGHNT and CDR2 is YYREEE (reference sequence). Between the trimmed V and J ends, which lost 0 bases and 2 bases, there was a span of 12 bases. CDR3 bases: TGTGCCAGCAGCTTGGCCGGGACACGAACCTACGAGCAGTACTTC. Amino acid sequence: CASSLAGTRTYEQYF.

The J gene is TRBJ2-5, the V gene TRBV29-1, with TRBD2 identical over 8 bases. The V gene's germline CDR1 is SQVTM and CDR2 ANQGSEA. V lost 3 bases and J lost 6; bases outside the gene matches: 6. This CDR3 has 13 residues. CDR3 bases: TGCAGCGTTGAGAAACGACTAGCGCAGACCCAGTACTTC. Protein sequence: CSVEKRLAQTQYF.

The chain uses TRBV28 and TRBJ1-4; TRBD1 might be the D (6 bases). V was clipped by 5 bases and J by 5 bases, with 18 bases between them. CDR1 and CDR2 (germline): MDHEN, SYDVKM. CDR3 length equals 16 residues. The CDR3 region has the DNA TGTGCCAGCAGTCCCCATCAGACAGGAAGGAATGAAAAACTGTTTTTT. Its protein product is CASSPHQTGRNEKLFF.

The chain links TRBV9 to TRBJ2-2; TRBD1 aligns across 12 bases. The CDR3 covers 19 residues. Trimming cost V 1 base and J 1 base; bases outside gene matches: 8. Germline assignment: CDR1 SGDLS and CDR2 YYNGEE. This CDR3 reads CASSVYGTGGSWNTGELFF. DNA for the CDR3: TGTGCCAGCAGCGTATATGGGACAGGGGGCAGTTGGAACACCGGGGAGCTGTTTTTT.

This rearrangement joins TRBV29-1 to TRBJ2-5; D is unclear. This CDR3 contains 10 residues. Trimming removed 5 bases at V and 7 bases at J, with 8 bases between. Germline V gene data show CDR1 as SQVTM and CDR2 as ANQGSEA. CDR3 bases: TGCAGCGTTTACTACGGGACCCAGTACTTC. Its protein is CSVYYGTQYF. The full variable domain, rest sourced from reference TRBV29-1 and TRBJ2-5, is SAVISQKPSRDICQRGTSLTIQCQVDSQVTMMFWYRQQPGQSLTLIATANQGSEATYESGFVIDKFPISRPNLTFSTLTVSNMSPEDSSIYLCSVYYGTQYFGPGTRLLVL.

This chain joins TRBV11-3 and TRBJ2-7; 8 bases are a match to TRBD2. The CDR3 covers 16 residues. J was trimmed by 0 bases and V by 6 bases; bases with no gene match: 10. In germline, CDR1 is SGHNT, CDR2 YENEEA. CDR3 coding DNA: TGTGCCAGCAGTATACCCCAGCGGGGGCTCTCCTACGAGCAGTACTTC. Translated: CASSIPQRGLSYEQYF. Full variable domain (remainder filled in from reference TRBV11-3 and TRBJ2-7): EAGVVQSPRYKIIEKKQPVAFWCNPISGHNTLYWYLQNLGQGPELLIRYENEEAVDDSQLPKDRFSAERLKGVDSTLKIQPAELGDSAVYLCASSIPQRGLSYEQYFGPGTRLTVT.

The CDR3 DNA sequence: TGTGCCAGCAGCTTATCATCCGGCAGGTATAGATATGGCTACACCTTC. Encoded protein: CASSLSSGRYRYGYTF. The chain links TRBV11-2 to TRBJ1-2; D ambiguous. V lost 2 bases to trimming and J lost 5 bases, with 18 bases between them. The CDR3 totals 16 residues. The germline gives CDR1 SGHAT, CDR2 FQNNGV.

V gene TRBV7-8 combines with J gene TRBJ2-7; D is perhaps TRBD1 (6 bases). Trimming shortened V by 4 bases and J by 0 bases, and 13 bases separated the two germline ends. Germline V gene data show CDR1 as SGHVS and CDR2 as FQNEAQ. The CDR3 is 15 residues long. The CDR3 DNA reads TGTGCCAGCAGCTCCCGGGACACCATCTCCTACGAGCAGTACTTC. Translation: CASSSRDTISYEQYF.

The chain uses TRBV10-3 and TRBJ2-1, with TRBD1 as a possible D gene (7 bases). The CDR3 contains 15 residues. V lost 0 bases, J lost 6 bases, and 12 bases lay in between. Germline-derived CDR1 and CDR2 are ENHRY and SYGVKD. The DNA for the CDR3 is TGTGCCATCAGTGAGTCTTACAGGGGAGGCAATGAGCAGTTCTTC. As protein: CAISESYRGGNEQFF.

This chain connects TRBV29-1 to TRBJ1-2, with D perhaps matching TRBD1 (5 bases). Trimming cost V 3 bases and J 3 bases, with 8 bases left between them. From germline, CDR1 is SQVTM and CDR2 ANQGSEA. This CDR3 comprises 12 residues. The CDR3 protein is CSVEGGDYGYTF. The CDR3 bases are TGCAGCGTTGAGGGAGGGGACTATGGCTACACCTTC. The variable domain in full, with the rest retrieved from reference TRBV29-1 and TRBJ1-2, is SAVISQKPSRDICQRGTSLTIQCQVDSQVTMMFWYRQQPGQSLTLIATANQGSEATYESGFVIDKFPISRPNLTFSTLTVSNMSPEDSSIYLCSVEGGDYGYTFGSGTRLTVV.

V usage is TRBV6-5 and J usage is TRBJ1-5; no clear D gene. The germline CDR1 and CDR2 sequences are MNHEY and SVGAGI. Deletions cut 0 bases from V and 5 bases from J, with 5 bases between. This CDR3 contains 13 residues. The CDR3 DNA reads TGTGCCAGCAGTTACTCGTCGGATCAGCCCCAGCATTTT. As protein: CASSYSSDQPQHF.

This clone has only a few counts. V gene TRBV2 combines with J gene TRBJ1-2, with D hard to call. The CDR3 runs to 10 residues. V was pared by 8 bases and J by 5 bases, with 6 bases between. In germline, CDR1 is SNHLY, CDR2 FYNNEI. CDR3 residues: CASSQYGYTF. As DNA, the CDR3 is TGTGCCAGCTCACAGTATGGCTACACCTTC.

The rearrangement joins TRBV5-1 to TRBJ2-7; 10 positions match TRBD2. Trimming removed 2 bases from V and 2 bases from J; junction bases left unmatched: 13. This CDR3 is 18 amino acids long. CDR1 is SGHRS and CDR2 is YFSETQ in the germline V gene. The CDR3 region has the DNA TGCGCCAGCAGCTTTACGAGACAGCGACTAGCGGGCCCCTACGAGCAGTACTTC. Residues: CASSFTRQRLAGPYEQYF.

The genes are TRBV19 and TRBJ2-7; tentatively, D is TRBD2 (5 bases). The CDR3 loop spans 13 amino acids. V gave up 2 bases and J gave up 7 bases, with 12 bases separating them. The germline V gene encodes CDR1 LNHDA and CDR2 SQIVND (reference sequence). The DNA of the CDR3 is TGTGCCAGTAGTATACAAAAGAGAGGGGAGCAGTACTTC. Amino acid sequence: CASSIQKRGEQYF.

The chain recombines TRBV5-4 with TRBJ2-5, with 10 bases that match TRBD2. This CDR3 is 14 amino acids long. Trimming took 3 bases from V and 7 from J; bases not matched to a gene: 6. CDR1 is SGHNT and CDR2 is YYREEE in the germline V gene (reference sequence). The CDR3 bases are TGTGCCAGCAGCTCAAGACTAGCGGGTGGGACCCAGTACTTC. This sequence encodes CASSSRLAGGTQYF. The full variable domain, rest sourced from reference TRBV5-4 and TRBJ2-5, is ETGVTQSPTHLIKTRGQQVTLRCSSQSGHNTVSWYQQALGQGPQFIFQYYREEENGRGNFPPRFSGLQFPNYSSELNVNALELDDSALYLCASSSRLAGGTQYFGPGTRLLVL.

The rearrangement uses TRBV23-1 and TRBJ1-3; no firm D call. Being an ORF, TRBV23-1 has a function that is uncertain. This CDR3 has 14 residues. The germline V and J ends were trimmed by 4 bases and 0 bases, with 7 bases remaining between them. This CDR3 reads CASSRAGSGNTIYF. Here the CDR3 DNA reads TGCGCCAGCAGTCGGGCAGGCTCTGGAAACACCATATATTTT.

V gene TRBV7-3 combines with J gene TRBJ1-2, with D maybe TRBD1 (6 bases). Germline V gene lookup returns CDR1 SGHTA and CDR2 FQGTGA. V lost 6 bases and J 7 bases, leaving 12 bases between the germline ends. This CDR3 has 12 residues. The CDR3 nucleotides read TGTGCCAGCAGTGACAGGAAGGGTGGCTACACCTTC. Encoded protein: CASSDRKGGYTF.

The chain has TRBV19 and TRBJ1-3, with TRBD1 matching over 11 bases. V lost 3 bases to trimming and J lost 4 bases; unmatched junction nucleotides: 11. Germline CDR1 LNHDA, CDR2 SQIVND (reference sequence). This CDR3 contains 18 residues. Here the CDR3 DNA reads TGTGCCAGTAGTATGGTCTGGACAGGGGGCTCAGGGGGAAACACCATATATTTT. Translated, it gives CASSMVWTGGSGGNTIYF. The full variable domain, rest sourced from reference TRBV19 and TRBJ1-3, is DGGITQSPKYLFRKEGQNVTLSCEQNLNHDAMYWYRQDPGQGLRLIYYSQIVNDFQKGDIAEGYSVSREKKESFPLTVTSAQKNPTAFYLCASSMVWTGGSGGNTIYFGEGSWLTVV.

This chain connects TRBV10-1 to TRBJ1-1; 9 bases map to TRBD1. V shed 5 bases and J 4 bases; nucleotides not matched to a gene: 8. The CDR3 contains 15 residues. The germline CDR1 and CDR2 sequences are WNHNN and SYGVQD (reference sequence). CDR3 loop: CASSRDRDRGTEAFF. The CDR3 DNA follows: TGCGCCAGCAGTCGGGACAGGGATCGAGGCACTGAAGCTTTCTTT.

The chain carries TRBV6-1 and TRBJ2-7; 10 positions agree with TRBD1. Per the germline V gene, CDR1 is MNHNS and CDR2 is SASEGT. V shed 4 bases and J 4 bases; nucleotides not matched to a gene: 7. The CDR3 has 15 residues. The CDR3 nucleotides read TGTGCCAGCAGTGCCGGGACAGGGGCCCAGTACGAGCAGTACTTC. Translating gives CASSAGTGAQYEQYF.

The gene calls are TRBV2 and TRBJ1-2; D is undetermined. V was pared by 1 base and J by 1 base, with 4 bases between. The CDR3 contains 13 residues. CDR1 is SNHLY and CDR2 is FYNNEI in the germline V gene. CDR3 DNA sequence: TGTGCCAGCAGTGAAGGTAGTAACTATGGCTACACCTTC. Protein sequence: CASSEGSNYGYTF.